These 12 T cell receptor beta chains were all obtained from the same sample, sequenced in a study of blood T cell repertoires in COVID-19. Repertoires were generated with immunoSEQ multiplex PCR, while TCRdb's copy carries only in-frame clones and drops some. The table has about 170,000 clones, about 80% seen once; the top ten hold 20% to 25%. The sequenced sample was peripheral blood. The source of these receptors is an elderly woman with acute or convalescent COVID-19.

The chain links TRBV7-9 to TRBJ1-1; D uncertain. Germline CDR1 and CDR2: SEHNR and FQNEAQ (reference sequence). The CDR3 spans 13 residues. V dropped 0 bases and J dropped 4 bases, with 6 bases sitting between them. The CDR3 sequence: CASSLAASTEAFF. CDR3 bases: TGTGCCAGCAGCTTAGCGGCCAGCACTGAAGCTTTCTTT.

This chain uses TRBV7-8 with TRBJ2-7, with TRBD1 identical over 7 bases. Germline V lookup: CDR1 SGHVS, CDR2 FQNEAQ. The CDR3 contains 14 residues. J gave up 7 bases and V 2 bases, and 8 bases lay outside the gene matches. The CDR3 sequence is CASSLNRGYEEQYF. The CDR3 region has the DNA TGTGCCAGCAGCTTAAACAGGGGTTATGAAGAGCAGTACTTC.

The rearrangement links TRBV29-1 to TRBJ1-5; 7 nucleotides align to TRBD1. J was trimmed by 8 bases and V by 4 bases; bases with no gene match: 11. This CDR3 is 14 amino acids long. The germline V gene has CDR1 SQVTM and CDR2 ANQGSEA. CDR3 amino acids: CSVALQGTLEPQHF. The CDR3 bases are TGCAGCGTTGCTCTACAGGGGACTCTTGAGCCCCAGCATTTT.

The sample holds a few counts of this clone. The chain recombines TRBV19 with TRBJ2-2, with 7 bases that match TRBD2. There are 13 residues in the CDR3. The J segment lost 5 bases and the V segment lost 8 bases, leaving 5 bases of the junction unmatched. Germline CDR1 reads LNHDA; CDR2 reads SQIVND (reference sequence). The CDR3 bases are TGTGCCAGTTCGCGGGAGCGTACCGGGGAGCTGTTTTTT. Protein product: CASSRERTGELFF. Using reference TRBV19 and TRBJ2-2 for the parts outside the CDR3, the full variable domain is DGGITQSPKYLFRKEGQNVTLSCEQNLNHDAMYWYRQDPGQGLRLIYYSQIVNDFQKGDIAEGYSVSREKKESFPLTVTSAQKNPTAFYLCASSRERTGELFFGEGSRLTVL.

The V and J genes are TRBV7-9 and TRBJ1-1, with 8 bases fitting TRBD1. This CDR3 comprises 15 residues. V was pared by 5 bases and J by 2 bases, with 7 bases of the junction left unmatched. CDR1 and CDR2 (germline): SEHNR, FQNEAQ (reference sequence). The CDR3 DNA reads TGTGCCAGCAGCCCAGGGACAGGCGTAAACACTGAAGCTTTCTTT. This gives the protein CASSPGTGVNTEAFF.

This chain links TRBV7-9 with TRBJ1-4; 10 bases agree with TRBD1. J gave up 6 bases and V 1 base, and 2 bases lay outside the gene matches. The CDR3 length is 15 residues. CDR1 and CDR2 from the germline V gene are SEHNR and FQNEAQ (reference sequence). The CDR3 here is CASSLGDRGDEKLFF. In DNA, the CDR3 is TGTGCCAGCAGCTTAGGGGACAGGGGCGATGAAAAACTGTTTTTT.

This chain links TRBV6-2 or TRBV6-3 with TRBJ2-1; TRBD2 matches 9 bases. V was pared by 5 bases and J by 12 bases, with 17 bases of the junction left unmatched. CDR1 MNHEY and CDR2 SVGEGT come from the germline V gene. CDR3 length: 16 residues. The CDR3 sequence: CASSTRRVAGDIPQFF. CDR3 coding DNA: TGTGCCAGCAGTACTAGGAGGGTAGCGGGAGACATACCGCAGTTCTTC.

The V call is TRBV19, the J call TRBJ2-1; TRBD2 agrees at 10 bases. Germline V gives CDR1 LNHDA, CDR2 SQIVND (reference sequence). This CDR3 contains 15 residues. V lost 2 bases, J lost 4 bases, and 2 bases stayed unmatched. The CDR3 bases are TGTGCCAGTAGTATAACTAGCGGGAATTACAATGAGCAGTTCTTC. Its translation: CASSITSGNYNEQFF.

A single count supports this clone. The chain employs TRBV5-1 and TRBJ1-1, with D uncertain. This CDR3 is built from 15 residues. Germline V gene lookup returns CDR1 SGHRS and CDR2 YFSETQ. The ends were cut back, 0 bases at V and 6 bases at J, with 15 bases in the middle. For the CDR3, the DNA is TGCGCCAGCAGCTTGGATCGGGGAGTGGTAGCTGAAGCTTTCTTT. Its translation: CASSLDRGVVAEAFF.

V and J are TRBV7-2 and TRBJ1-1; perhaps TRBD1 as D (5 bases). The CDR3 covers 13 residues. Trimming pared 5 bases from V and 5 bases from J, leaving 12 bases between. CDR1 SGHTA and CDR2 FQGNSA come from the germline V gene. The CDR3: CASSRDRITEAFF. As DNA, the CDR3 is TGTGCCAGCAGCCGCGACAGAATAACTGAAGCTTTCTTT.

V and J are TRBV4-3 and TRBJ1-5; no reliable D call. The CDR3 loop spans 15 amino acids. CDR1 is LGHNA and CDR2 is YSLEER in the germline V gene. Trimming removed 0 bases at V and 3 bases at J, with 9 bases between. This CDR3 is CASSQDWQANQPQHF. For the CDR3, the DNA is TGCGCCAGCAGCCAAGATTGGCAGGCCAATCAGCCCCAGCATTTT.

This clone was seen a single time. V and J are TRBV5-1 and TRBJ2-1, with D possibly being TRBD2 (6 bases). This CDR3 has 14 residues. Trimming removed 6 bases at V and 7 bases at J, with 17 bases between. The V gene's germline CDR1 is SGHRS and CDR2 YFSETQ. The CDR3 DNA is TGCGCCAGCACGTTGGGGGACTCGCGGAATGAGCAGTTCTTC. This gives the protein CASTLGDSRNEQFF.